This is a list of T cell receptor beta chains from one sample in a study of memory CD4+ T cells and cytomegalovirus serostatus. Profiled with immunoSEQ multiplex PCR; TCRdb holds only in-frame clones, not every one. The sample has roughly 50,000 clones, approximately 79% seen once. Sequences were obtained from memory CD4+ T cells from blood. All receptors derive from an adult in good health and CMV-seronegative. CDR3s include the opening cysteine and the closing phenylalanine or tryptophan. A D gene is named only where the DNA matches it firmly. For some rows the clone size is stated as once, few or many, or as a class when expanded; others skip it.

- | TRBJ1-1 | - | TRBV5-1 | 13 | CASSLEESTEAFF | TGCGCCAGCAGCCTCGAGGAGAGCACTGAAGCTTTCTTT
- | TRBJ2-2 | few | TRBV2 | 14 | CASTYRGGTGELFF | TGTGCCAGCACATACCGAGGAGGCACCGGGGAGCTGTTTTTT
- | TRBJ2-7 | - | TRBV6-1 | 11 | CASRELDEQYF | TGTGCCAGCAGAGAACTCGACGAGCAGTACTTC
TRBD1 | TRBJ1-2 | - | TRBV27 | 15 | CASSFSGLDRDGYTF | TGTGCCAGCAGTTTTAGCGGCCTCGACAGGGATGGCTACACCTTC
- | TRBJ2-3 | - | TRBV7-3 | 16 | CASSRIGYSATDTQYF | TGTGCCAGCAGCCGTATAGGGTATAGTGCCACAGATACGCAGTATTTT
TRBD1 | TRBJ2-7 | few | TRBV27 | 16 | CASSSPSRDRTGEQYF | TGTGCCAGCAGTTCCCCATCCCGGGACAGGACGGGAGAGCAGTACTTC
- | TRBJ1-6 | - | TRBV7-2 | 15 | CASSPGLSYNSPLHF | TGTGCCAGCAGCCCCGGATTATCCTATAATTCACCCCTCCACTTT
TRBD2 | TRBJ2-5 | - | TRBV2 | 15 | CASSETLAGVETQYF | TGTGCCAGCAGTGAAACTCTAGCGGGAGTTGAGACCCAGTACTTC
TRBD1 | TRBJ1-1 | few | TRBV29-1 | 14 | CSVAGDREGTEAFF | TGCAGCGTTGCTGGGGACAGGGAGGGCACTGAAGCTTTCTTT
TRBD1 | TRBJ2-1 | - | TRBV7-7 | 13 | CASSSDRGNEQFF | TGTGCTAGCAGCTCCGACAGGGGGAATGAGCAGTTCTTC
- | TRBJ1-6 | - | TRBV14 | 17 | CASSQTGQPYFNSPLHF | TGTGCCAGCAGCCAAACTGGACAGCCGTATTTCAATTCACCCCTCCACTTT
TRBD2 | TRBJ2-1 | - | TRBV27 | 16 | CASSPRTSGYRNEQFF | TGTGCCAGCAGTCCCCGGACTAGCGGGTACCGGAATGAGCAGTTCTTC
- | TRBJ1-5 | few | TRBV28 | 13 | CASNKGLGQPQHF | TGTGCCAGCAACAAGGGGTTGGGTCAGCCCCAGCATTTT
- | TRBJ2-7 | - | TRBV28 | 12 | CASSLLLYEQYF | TGTGCCAGCAGTCTCCTTCTCTACGAGCAGTACTTC
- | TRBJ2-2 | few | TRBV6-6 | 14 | CASSPERYTGELFF | TGTGCCAGCAGCCCCGAGCGCTACACCGGGGAGCTGTTTTTT
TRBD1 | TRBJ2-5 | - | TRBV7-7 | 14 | CASSLRGQGETQYF | TGTGCTAGCAGCTTAAGGGGACAGGGGGAGACCCAGTACTTC
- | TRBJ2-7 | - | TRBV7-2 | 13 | CASSAQSYYEQYF | TGTGCCAGCAGCGCCCAAAGTTACTACGAGCAGTACTTC
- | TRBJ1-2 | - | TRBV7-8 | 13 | CASSLVPIYGYTF | TGTGCCAGCAGCTTAGTTCCCATCTATGGCTACACCTTC
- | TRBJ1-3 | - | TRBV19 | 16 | CASSKLSTIAGNTIYF | TGTGCCAGTAGTAAGCTCTCGACTATAGCTGGAAACACCATATATTTT
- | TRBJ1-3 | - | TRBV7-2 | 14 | CASSRGLSGNTIYF | TGTGCCAGCAGCCGTGGGCTCTCTGGAAACACCATATATTTT
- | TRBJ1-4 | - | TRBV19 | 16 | CASSPLSTLSREKLFF | TGTGCCAGTAGTCCGCTATCCACGCTATCCCGGGAAAAACTGTTTTTT
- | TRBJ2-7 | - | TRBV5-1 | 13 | CASSLRATYEQYF | TGCGCCAGCAGCTTGAGGGCCACCTACGAGCAGTACTTC
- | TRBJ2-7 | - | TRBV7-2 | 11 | CASSLGVEQYF | TGTGCCAGCAGCTTGGGGGTCGAGCAGTACTTC
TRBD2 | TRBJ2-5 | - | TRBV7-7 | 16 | CASSLGGSREQETQYF | TGTGCTAGCAGCTTAGGCGGGAGCAGGGAGCAAGAGACCCAGTACTTC
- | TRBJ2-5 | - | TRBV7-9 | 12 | CASSPRGETQYF | TGTGCCAGCAGCCCTAGGGGAGAGACCCAGTACTTC
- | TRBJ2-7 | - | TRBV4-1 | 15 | CASSQGVTQGYEQYF | TGCGCCAGCAGCCAAGGGGTGACACAGGGTTACGAGCAGTACTTC
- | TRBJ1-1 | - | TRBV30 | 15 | CAWSVPDASNTEAFF | TGTGCCTGGAGTGTACCGGATGCTTCTAACACTGAAGCTTTCTTT
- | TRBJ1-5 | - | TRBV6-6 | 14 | CASNRDPTIIAQHF | TGTGCCAGCAACAGGGATCCGACAATCATTGCCCAGCATTTT
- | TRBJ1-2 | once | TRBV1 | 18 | CTSSQVSPVPGACYGYTF | TGCACCAGCAGCCAAGTTTCGCCAGTACCGGGGGCTTGCTATGGCTACACCTTC
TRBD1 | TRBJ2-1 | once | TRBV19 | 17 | CASSPDPGRGLYNEQFF | TGTGCCAGTAGTCCAGACCCGGGCAGGGGGTTATACAATGAGCAGTTCTTC
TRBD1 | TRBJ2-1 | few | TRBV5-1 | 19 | CASSLEPHIRQGYVDEQFF | TGCGCCAGCAGCTTGGAGCCGCATATACGACAGGGGTATGTCGATGAGCAGTTCTTC
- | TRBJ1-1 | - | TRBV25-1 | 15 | CASRPREQHSTEAFF | TGTGCCAGCCGCCCCCGCGAACAGCACTCCACTGAAGCTTTCTTT
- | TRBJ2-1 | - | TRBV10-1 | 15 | CASSESLGFYNEQFF | TGCGCCAGCAGTGAGTCTCTAGGTTTTTACAATGAGCAGTTCTTC
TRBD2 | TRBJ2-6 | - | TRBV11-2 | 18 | CASSPWGGAGDGANVLTF | TGTGCCAGCAGCCCTTGGGGAGGAGCGGGAGATGGGGCCAACGTCCTGACTTTC
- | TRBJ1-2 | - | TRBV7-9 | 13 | CASQSRTNYGYTF | TGTGCCAGCCAGAGCCGGACAAACTATGGCTACACCTTC
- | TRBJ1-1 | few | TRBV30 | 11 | CALTSNTEAFF | TGTGCCTTGACATCGAACACTGAAGCTTTCTTT
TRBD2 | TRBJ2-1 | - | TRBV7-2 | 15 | CASSLEGGRANEQFF | TGTGCCAGCAGCTTAGAGGGCGGGAGGGCCAATGAGCAGTTCTTC
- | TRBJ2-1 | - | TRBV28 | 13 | CASSLEPYNEQFF | TGTGCCAGCAGTTTAGAGCCGTACAATGAGCAGTTCTTC
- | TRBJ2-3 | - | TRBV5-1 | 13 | CASQTGSADTQYF | TGCGCCAGCCAGACGGGGAGCGCAGATACGCAGTATTTT
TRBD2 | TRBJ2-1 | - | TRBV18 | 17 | CASSPPDPGLATNEQFF | TGTGCCAGCTCACCACCCGACCCGGGACTAGCGACCAATGAGCAGTTCTTC
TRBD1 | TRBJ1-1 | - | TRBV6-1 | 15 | CASSPAEGGGTEAFF | TGTGCCAGCAGCCCAGCTGAAGGGGGCGGCACTGAAGCTTTCTTT
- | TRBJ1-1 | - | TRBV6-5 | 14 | CASSYGVARGKAFF | TGTGCCAGCAGTTACGGGGTGGCCAGGGGAAAAGCTTTCTTT
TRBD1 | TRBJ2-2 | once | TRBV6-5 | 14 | CASSFDRVTGELFF | TGTGCCAGCAGTTTTGACAGGGTGACCGGGGAGCTGTTTTTT
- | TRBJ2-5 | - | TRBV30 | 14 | CAWSVGGGTETQYF | TGTGCCTGGAGTGTAGGAGGAGGGACTGAGACCCAGTACTTC
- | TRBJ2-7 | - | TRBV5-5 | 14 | CASSLTLSIPEQYF | TGTGCCAGCAGCTTAACTCTATCCATCCCCGAGCAGTACTTC
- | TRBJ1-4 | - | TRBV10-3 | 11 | CAISEGTQLFF | TGTGCCATCAGTGAGGGGACCCAACTGTTTTTT
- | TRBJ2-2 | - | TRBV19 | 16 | CASSTRRELDTGELFF | TGTGCCAGTAGTACGCGCAGGGAATTGGACACCGGGGAGCTGTTTTTT
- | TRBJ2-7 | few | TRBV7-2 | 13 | CASSLRRVYEQYF | TGTGCCAGCAGCTTAAGGAGAGTTTACGAGCAGTACTTC
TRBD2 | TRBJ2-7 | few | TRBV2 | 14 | CASSAGTSRYEQYF | TGTGCCAGCAGTGCCGGGACTAGTAGATACGAGCAGTACTTC
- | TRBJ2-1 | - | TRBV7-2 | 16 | CASSLGPWKRNNEQFF | TGTGCCAGCAGCTTAGGGCCTTGGAAGCGGAACAATGAGCAGTTCTTC
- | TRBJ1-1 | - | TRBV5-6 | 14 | CASSFWGAATEAFF | TGTGCCAGCAGCTTTTGGGGCGCGGCCACTGAAGCTTTCTTT
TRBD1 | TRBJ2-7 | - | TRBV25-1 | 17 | CASSEVGAGQGINEQYF | TGTGCCAGCAGTGAGGTCGGGGCGGGACAGGGCATCAACGAGCAGTACTTC
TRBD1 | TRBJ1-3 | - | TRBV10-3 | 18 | CAISDPRTGGGSGNTIYF | TGTGCCATCAGTGACCCCCGTACAGGGGGCGGCTCTGGAAACACCATATATTTT
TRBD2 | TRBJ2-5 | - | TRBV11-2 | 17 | CASSFQGGGAATETQYF | TGTGCCAGCAGCTTTCAAGGCGGGGGGGCAGCCACGGAGACCCAGTACTTC
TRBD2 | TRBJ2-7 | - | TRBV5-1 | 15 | CASSFNSGGPYEQYF | TGCGCCAGCAGCTTTAATAGCGGGGGCCCCTACGAGCAGTACTTC
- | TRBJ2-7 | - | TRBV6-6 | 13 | CASSYGRGYEQYF | TGTGCCAGCAGTTACGGCAGGGGCTACGAGCAGTACTTC
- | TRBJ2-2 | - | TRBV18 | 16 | CASSPSAGVRSGELFF | TGTGCCAGCTCACCATCGGCAGGGGTTCGTAGCGGGGAGCTGTTTTTT
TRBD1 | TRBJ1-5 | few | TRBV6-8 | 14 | CASSLGTGDQPQHF | TGTGCCAGCAGTTTAGGGACAGGGGATCAGCCCCAGCATTTT
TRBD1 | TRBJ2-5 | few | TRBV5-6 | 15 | CASSLVSRGQETQYF | TGTGCCAGCAGCTTGGTTTCCAGGGGGCAAGAGACCCAGTACTTC